This TCR beta chain was sequenced during a study of T cells in localized non-small cell lung cancer. Study results and caveats: For the top 100 tumor clones, a median approximately 50 also appeared in adjacent lung. T cell clonality was highest in uninvolved adjacent lung, above tumor.

By its share, this clone is medium-sized. Antigen: not known. The V segment lost 6 bases and the J segment 1 base; nucleotides outside the gene matches: 3. There are 13 residues in the CDR3. Germline assignment: CDR1 SGHTA and CDR2 FQGNSA. Some clones are missing from TCRdb's copy, which holds only in-frame ones; the method was immunoSEQ multiplex PCR. The sample contains roughly 2,700 clones, more than 30% of which appear only once. The source is a female donor of 60 years or more with stage II squamous cell lung carcinoma. The sample was lung tumor tissue, taken before any cancer treatment. The chain carries TRBV7-2 and TRBJ2-7, with TRBD2 matching over 7 bases. The CDR3 protein is CASRRGESYEQYF. The CDR3 DNA reads TGTGCCAGCAGACGGGGGGAGTCCTACGAGCAGTACTTC.